This T cell receptor beta chain was sequenced during a study of T cells after yellow fever vaccination (dated by TCRdb to about 2019). Concerning the study at large: The SMART-Seq v4 Ultra Low Input RNA kit was used to prepare libraries from fractions with low cell numbers. To follow T-cell clones before and after both primary and booster YFV17D yellow fever vaccination, bulk TCR alpha and beta repertoires underwent longitudinal sequencing. Two healthy male donors, one aged 18 to 30 and one aged 30 to 40 years, made up the cohort. Blood samples were taken at several timepoints before and after primary and secondary immunization, and bulk PBMC replicates and cell subsets were isolated. What the authors observed across the whole study: The secondary T-cell response was found to be weaker but faster than the primary response, with a peak reached on day 5 rather than on day 15. After the booster, most clones that had expanded after primary vaccination were detected again (roughly 95% of CD4 and 88% of CD8), suggesting broad maintenance of memory. Computational filtering was required because FACS-sorted repertoires could contain abundant contaminating clonotypes from the bulk population. Because only two donors were included in the study, the extent to which the findings can be generalized is limited. A small fraction of clonotypes appeared in both the CD4 and CD8 compartments, likely as a result of convergent recombination.

This clonotype was counted between two and nine times. Its target antigen remains unknown. It has no much larger one-base neighbor in the sample; base qualities were not kept. CDR1 MNHNS and CDR2 SASEGT are derived from the germline V gene. The CDR3 sequence holds 13 residues, the cysteine and phenylalanine included. The retained sequence is limited to the CDR3, 39 bases, with the frame set at the first base. V is clipped by 10 bases and J by 4 bases, and the sequence between their germline boundaries is 16 bases long. Synthesis of TCR cDNA relied on 5'RACE template switching, a step that introduced a universal primer site along with unique molecular identifiers. cDNA synthesis was primed from both the TCR alpha and TCR beta constant segments. Library amplification involved two PCR steps, and the second step added sample barcodes and sequencing adapters. Sequencing of libraries was done on Illumina HiSeq 2500 (2x100 bp) or NovaSeq (2x150 bp). As for how the authors treated the data: MIGEC handled demultiplexing of reads and collapsing into UMI consensus sequences, while MiXCR performed V(D)J alignment. Vaccine-responding clonotypes were defined with edgeR using replicate PBMC samples, requiring FDR below 0.01 and a log2 fold change above 5 up to day 15. Bulk clonotypes were assigned CD4 or CD8 identity according to which sequenced CD4 or CD8 repertoire held them at higher abundance. The raw public reads went through TCRdb reprocessing: fastp at Q25, MiXCR clone calling, in-frame beta chains kept. Identical CDR3 protein sequences are pooled into one entry, listed with their most common genes and DNA. The V and J calls reflect TCRdb's pipeline rather than the authors' work. Recorded for this sample are a few hundred thousand distinct CDR3 sequences; roughly 17% of them occurred a single time. The biggest ten clones account for approximately 15% of the sample.

The treatment or condition label of this sample denotes: live attenuated yellow fever vaccine strain. At every blood-draw timepoint, two biological replicates of bulk PBMCs were collected. PBMCs were isolated from peripheral blood using a standard Ficoll-Paque protocol. TriZol was used to extract RNA from bulk PBMCs, from CD4 and CD8 fractions, and from dextramer-positive and dextramer-negative fractions. This chain joins TRBV6-1 to TRBJ1-1; perhaps TRBD1 is the D gene, with 5 bases matching. The TCR originated in a young man who received the YFV17D yellow fever vaccine. Sequences were derived from PBMCs, sampled around 5 days after the first yellow fever vaccination. The CDR3 reads as follows: CATTSGGITEAFF. The nucleotide sequence is given as TGTGCCACCACAAGTGGGGGGATCACTGAAGCTTTCTTT.